This TCR beta chain comes out of a study of cytomegalovirus exposure and HLA in healthy donors. General study points: TCR beta sequences reportedly predicted most subjects' HLA-A and HLA-B alleles accurately. TCR sequences were mostly rare, though some public TCRs occurred in many donors. A later analysis linked a missense variant in DCLRE1C to the trimming of TCR beta V and J genes.

A few counts support this clone. The antigen is not known. Germline V gene sequence: CDR1 MGHRA, CDR2 YSYEKL. J lost 4 bases, V lost 1 base, and 6 bases had no gene match. CDR3 length: 16 residues. PCR involved 60 Vbeta and 13 Jbeta primers. Sequenced by immunoSEQ multiplex PCR; TCRdb stores in-frame clones only, minus some. The sample carries 150,000 to 200,000 clones, roughly 79% recorded once. The chain has TRBV4-1 and TRBJ2-1, with 8 bases aligning to TRBD2. Sequencing was done on a sample of PBMCs. This receptor was identified in a woman in her 30s in good health and CMV-seropositive. CDR3 nucleotide sequence: TGCGCCAGCAGCCAAGGCCTAGCGGGTCCTTACAATGAGCAGTTCTTC. Translation: CASSQGLAGPYNEQFF.